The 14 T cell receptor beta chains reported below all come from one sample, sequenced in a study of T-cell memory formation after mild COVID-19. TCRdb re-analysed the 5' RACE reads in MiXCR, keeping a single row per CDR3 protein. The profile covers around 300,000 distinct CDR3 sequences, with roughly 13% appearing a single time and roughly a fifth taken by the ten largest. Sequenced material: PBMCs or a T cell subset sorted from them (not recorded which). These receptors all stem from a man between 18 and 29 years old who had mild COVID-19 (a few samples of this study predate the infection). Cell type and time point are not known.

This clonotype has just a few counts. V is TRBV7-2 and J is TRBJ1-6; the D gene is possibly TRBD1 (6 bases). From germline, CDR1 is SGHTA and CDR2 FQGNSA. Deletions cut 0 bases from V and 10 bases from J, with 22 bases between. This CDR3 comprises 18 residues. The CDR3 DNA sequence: TGTGCCAGCAGCTTAGCCCGGACAGTCCAGGGTAGTCTATCACCCCTCCACTTT. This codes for CASSLARTVQGSLSPLHF.

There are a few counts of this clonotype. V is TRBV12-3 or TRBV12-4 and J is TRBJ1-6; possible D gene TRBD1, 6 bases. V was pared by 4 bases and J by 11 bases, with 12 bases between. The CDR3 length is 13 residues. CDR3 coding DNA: TGTGCCAGCAGTTCAGGGGTAGGGGCACCCCTCCACTTT. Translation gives CASSSGVGAPLHF.

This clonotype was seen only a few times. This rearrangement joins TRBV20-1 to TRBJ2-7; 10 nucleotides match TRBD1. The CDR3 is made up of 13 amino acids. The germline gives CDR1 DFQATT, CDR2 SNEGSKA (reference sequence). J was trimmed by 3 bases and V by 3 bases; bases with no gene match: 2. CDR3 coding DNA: TGCAGTGCTAGTAGGACAGGGGGCTACGAGCAGTACTTC. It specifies CSASRTGGYEQYF.

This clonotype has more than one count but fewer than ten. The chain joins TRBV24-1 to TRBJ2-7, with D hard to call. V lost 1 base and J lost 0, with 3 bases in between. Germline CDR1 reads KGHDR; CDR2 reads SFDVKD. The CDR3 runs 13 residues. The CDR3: CATSDFLSYEQYF. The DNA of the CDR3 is TGTGCCACCAGTGATTTCCTCTCCTACGAGCAGTACTTC.

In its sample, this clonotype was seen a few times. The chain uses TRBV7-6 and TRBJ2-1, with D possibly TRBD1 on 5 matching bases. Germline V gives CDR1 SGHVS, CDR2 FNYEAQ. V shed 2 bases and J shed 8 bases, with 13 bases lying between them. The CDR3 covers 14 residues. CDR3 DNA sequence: TGTGCCAGCAGCTTACATAATCAGGGCGATGAGCAGTTCTTC. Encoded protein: CASSLHNQGDEQFF. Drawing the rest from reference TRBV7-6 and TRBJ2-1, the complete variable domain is GAGVSQSPRYKVTKRGQDVALRCDPISGHVSLYWYRQALGQGPEFLTYFNYEAQQDKSGLPNDRFSAERPEGSISTLTIQRTEQRDSAMYRCASSLHNQGDEQFFGPGTRLTVL.

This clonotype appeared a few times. CDR3 protein: CASSLGDFTDTQYF. The CDR3 DNA is TGTGCCAGCAGCTTGGGGGACTTCACAGATACGCAGTATTTT. The V and J genes are TRBV5-8 and TRBJ2-3, with a possible D match to TRBD2 (6 bases). The germline V and J ends were trimmed by 0 bases and 2 bases, with 7 bases remaining between them. CDR1 is SGHTS and CDR2 is YDEGEE in the germline V gene. The CDR3 length is 14 residues.

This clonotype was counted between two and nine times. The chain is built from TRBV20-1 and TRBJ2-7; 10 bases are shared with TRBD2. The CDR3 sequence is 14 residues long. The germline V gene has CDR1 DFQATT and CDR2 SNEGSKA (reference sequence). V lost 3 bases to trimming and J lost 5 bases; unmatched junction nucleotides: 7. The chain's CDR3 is CSASQRGGLHEQYF. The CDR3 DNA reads TGCAGTGCTAGTCAGCGGGGGGGCCTCCACGAGCAGTACTTC.

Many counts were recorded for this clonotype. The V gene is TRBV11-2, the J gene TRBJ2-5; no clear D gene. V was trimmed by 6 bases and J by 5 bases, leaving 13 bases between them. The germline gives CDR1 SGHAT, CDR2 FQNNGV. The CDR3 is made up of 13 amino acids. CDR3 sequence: CASSPTRDETQYF. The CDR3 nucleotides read TGTGCCAGCAGTCCGACCCGAGACGAGACCCAGTACTTC. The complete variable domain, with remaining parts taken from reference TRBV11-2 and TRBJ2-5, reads EAGVAQSPRYKIIEKRQSVAFWCNPISGHATLYWYQQILGQGPKLLIQFQNNGVVDDSQLPKDRFSAERLKGVDSTLKIQPAKLEDSAVYLCASSPTRDETQYFGPGTRLLVL.

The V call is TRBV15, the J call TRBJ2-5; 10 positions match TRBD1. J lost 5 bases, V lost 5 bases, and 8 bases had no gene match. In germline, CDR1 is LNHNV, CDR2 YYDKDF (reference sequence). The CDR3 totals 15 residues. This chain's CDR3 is CATSPRDRGPETQYF. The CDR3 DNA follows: TGTGCCACCAGCCCGAGGGACAGGGGTCCGGAGACCCAGTACTTC.

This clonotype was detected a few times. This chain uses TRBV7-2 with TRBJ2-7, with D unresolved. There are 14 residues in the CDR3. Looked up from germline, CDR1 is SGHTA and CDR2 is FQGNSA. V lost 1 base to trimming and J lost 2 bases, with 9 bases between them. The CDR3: CASSLGRHTYEQYF. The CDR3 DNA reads TGTGCCAGCAGCTTAGGTCGGCACACCTACGAGCAGTACTTC.

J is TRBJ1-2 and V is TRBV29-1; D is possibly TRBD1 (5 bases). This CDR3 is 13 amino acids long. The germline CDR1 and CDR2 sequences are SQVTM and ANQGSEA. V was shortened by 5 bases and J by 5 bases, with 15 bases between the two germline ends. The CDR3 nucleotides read TGCAGCGTTCCTCGGACATCCACTTATGGCTACACCTTC. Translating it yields CSVPRTSTYGYTF.

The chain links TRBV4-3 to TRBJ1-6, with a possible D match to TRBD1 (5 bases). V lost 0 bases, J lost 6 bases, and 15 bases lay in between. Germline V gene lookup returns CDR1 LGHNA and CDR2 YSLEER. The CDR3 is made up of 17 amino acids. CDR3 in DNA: TGCGCCAGCAGCCAAGATATCCCCGGGGGTGGTAATTCACCCCTCCACTTT. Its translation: CASSQDIPGGGNSPLHF.

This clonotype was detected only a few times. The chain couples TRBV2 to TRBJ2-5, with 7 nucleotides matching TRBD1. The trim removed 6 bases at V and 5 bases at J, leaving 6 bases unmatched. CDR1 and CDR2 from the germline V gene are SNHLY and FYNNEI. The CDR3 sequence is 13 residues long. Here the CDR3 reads CASRFTGEETQYF. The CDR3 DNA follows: TGTGCCAGCAGATTTACAGGGGAGGAGACCCAGTACTTC.

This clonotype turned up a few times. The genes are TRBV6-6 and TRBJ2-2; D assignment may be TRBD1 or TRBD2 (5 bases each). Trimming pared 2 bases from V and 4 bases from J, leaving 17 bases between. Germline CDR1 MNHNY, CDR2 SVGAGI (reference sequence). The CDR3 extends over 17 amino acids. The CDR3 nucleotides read TGTGCCAGCAGTTACGGGGATGTGGGACGGGGCACCGGGGAGCTGTTTTTT. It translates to CASSYGDVGRGTGELFF.